A selection of T cell receptor beta chains follows, all from one sample in a study of response to subunit inactivated influenza vaccine. TCRdb analysed the RT-PCR reads with MiXCR anew, one entry per CDR3 protein. The sample gives about 540,000 distinct CDR3 sequences, roughly 25% of which show up once; 2.5% to 3.5% is in the top ten. The same sample was also used in a study of T cells expressing NK-cell markers.

Sequencing used CD4+ T cells sorted from PBMCs, obtained 12 days after vaccination. The receptor set was obtained from a man aged 50-60 years who received an inactivated influenza vaccine. CDR3s include the opening cysteine and the closing phenylalanine or tryptophan. Fields, in order: V gene, clone size, J gene, D gene, CDR3 DNA, CDR3 protein. The D gene is left open where the match is weak. Rows give clone size only sometimes, using once, few, many, or a class for an expanded clone.

>TRBV28|.|TRBJ2-7|.
TGTGCCAGCAGTCCCCCCGCCTACGAGCAGTACTTC
CASSPPAYEQYF
>TRBV5-1|.|TRBJ2-7|TRBD1
TGCGCCAGCAGCTTGTCGGGACAGATTAAGTACGAGCAGTACTTC
CASSLSGQIKYEQYF
>TRBV4-3|many|TRBJ2-3|TRBD2
TGCGCCAGCAGCCAAGATGAAGCGGCGGGAGGCCTAAATACGCAGTATTTT
CASSQDEAAGGLNTQYF
>TRBV4-3|few|TRBJ1-3|.
TGCGCCAGCAGCCAAGTGTTGCAAGGAGGAAACACCATATATTTT
CASSQVLQGGNTIYF
>TRBV5-1|.|TRBJ1-1|.
TGCGCCAGCAGCGCGGGGACTGAAGCTTTCTTT
CASSAGTEAFF
>TRBV5-1|.|TRBJ2-5|.
TGCGCCAGCAGCTTGGCTAGGGGTCCAGAGACCCAGTACTTC
CASSLARGPETQYF
>TRBV5-1|.|TRBJ2-1|.
TGCGCCAGCAGCTCGGGACGGATCGACAATGAGCAGTTCTTC
CASSSGRIDNEQFF
>TRBV10-3|.|TRBJ2-5|.
TGTGCCACGGGGGAGACAGGGTTTGGAGAGACCCAGTACTTC
CATGETGFGETQYF
>TRBV11-2|few|TRBJ1-6|.
TGTGCCAGCAGGCGGGGCAGGGATAATTCACCCCTCCACTTT
CASRRGRDNSPLHF
>TRBV11-2|few|TRBJ2-1|.
TGTGCCAGCAGCTTAGAACTGGTGGCAAGTGAGCAGTTCTTC
CASSLELVASEQFF
>TRBV4-3|few|TRBJ1-4|TRBD1
TGCGCCAGCAGCCAAGATTTGGACAGGGGTGAAAAACTGTTTTTT
CASSQDLDRGEKLFF
>TRBV7-2|.|TRBJ1-6|.
TGTGCCAGCAGCTTAGGAGGGAGGATAAATTCACCCCTCCACTTT
CASSLGGRINSPLHF
>TRBV29-1|.|TRBJ2-5|TRBD2
TGCAGCGTCGGCGGGGGTAGGGAGACCCAGTACTTC
CSVGGGRETQYF
>TRBV6-5|few|TRBJ1-5|.
TGTGCCAGCAGTTCCCAACCAAGGGGCAATCAGCCCCAGCATTTT
CASSSQPRGNQPQHF
>TRBV29-1|.|TRBJ1-2|.
TGCAGCGTTGAAGGAGTTGATGGCTACACCTTC
CSVEGVDGYTF
>TRBV12-3/TRBV12-4|few|TRBJ1-2|.
TGTGCCAGCAGTGCCTGGGGGTCGGATGGCTACACCTTC
CASSAWGSDGYTF
>TRBV6-5|few|TRBJ2-5|.
TGTGCCAGCAATAACCTGGAGACCCAGTACTTC
CASNNLETQYF
>TRBV20-1|few|TRBJ2-2|.
TGCAGTGCGAGACTAGCAGGGGCCGCCGGGGAGCTGTTTTTT
CSARLAGAAGELFF
>TRBV6-2/TRBV6-3|.|TRBJ2-2|TRBD1
TGTGCCAGCAGTTATGACAGGGGAAGGGTTCGAACCGGGGAGCTGTTTTTT
CASSYDRGRVRTGELFF
>TRBV5-1|few|TRBJ2-7|TRBD2
TGCGCCAGCAGCTCGAACACGGGAGGAGAATACGAGCAGTACTTC
CASSSNTGGEYEQYF
>TRBV7-3|.|TRBJ2-2|.
TGTGCCAGCAGCATATCTAACACCGGGGAGCTGTTTTTT
CASSISNTGELFF
>TRBV7-2|few|TRBJ1-2|.
TGTGCCAGCAGCCCCATCATCGACCCTAACTATGGCTACACCTTC
CASSPIIDPNYGYTF
>TRBV5-1|.|TRBJ2-1|TRBD2
TGCGCCAGCAGCTCGTTCCTAGCGGGGGGTTGGAATGAGCAGTTCTTC
CASSSFLAGGWNEQFF
>TRBV5-1|.|TRBJ2-5|.
TGCGCCAGCAGCAGACAAAACTCACAAGAGACCCAGTACTTC
CASSRQNSQETQYF
>TRBV10-3|.|TRBJ2-2|.
TGTGCCATCAGACACCTCAGGGGGGAGAACACCGGGGAGCTGTTTTTT
CAIRHLRGENTGELFF